A selection of T cell receptor beta chains follows, all from one sample in a study of shared clonotypes between healthy human individuals. Here immunoSEQ multiplex PCR was the method, and the copy in TCRdb shows in-frame clones only, minus some. The repertoire holds 2 million to 3 million clones, with 80% to 95% as singletons. Specimen: naive CD4+ T cells from PBMCs. The receptors here all came from a man aged 18 to 29 in good health. Some clones in this sample may be carry-over from other donors' samples. Each CDR3 is given with its conserved first and last residue. The D gene is left open where the match is weak. Clone size, where shown, is once, few, many, or a class for clones that have expanded.

j_call clone_size d_call v_call cdr3_nt cdr3_aa
TRBJ2-1 - - TRBV5-1 TGCGCCAGCAGCTTGGGCCCCGTGGATGTTGAGCAGTTCTTC CASSLGPVDVEQFF
TRBJ1-1 - - TRBV10-3 TGTGCCATCAGGGGGGGTGAGACTGAAGCTTTCTTT CAIRGGETEAFF
TRBJ2-1 - TRBD2 TRBV5-4 TGTGCCAGCAGCTTGGGCGGGAGGAGCTCCTACAATGAGCAGTTCTTC CASSLGGRSSYNEQFF
TRBJ2-6 - - TRBV7-2 TGTGCCAGCAGCAGGAACTCTGGGGCCAACGTCCTGACTTTC CASSRNSGANVLTF
TRBJ2-3 once TRBD2 TRBV18 TGTGCCAGCTCACCTATAATACTAGCGGGAGAGGCAGATACGCAGTATTTT CASSPIILAGEADTQYF
TRBJ2-7 - TRBD1 TRBV28 TGTGCCAGCCACACCGGGACAGGATGGTACGAGCAGTACTTC CASHTGTGWYEQYF
TRBJ2-5 - TRBD2 TRBV6-5 TGTGCCAGCACGACTAGCGGGAGGTTCCAAGAGACCCAGTACTTC CASTTSGRFQETQYF
TRBJ1-4 - - TRBV28 TGTGCCAGCAGTTCTACAGGAATAGGTGAAAAACTGTTTTTT CASSSTGIGEKLFF
TRBJ2-7 - TRBD1 TRBV30 TGTGCCTGGAGTCCCTTCGGGACAGCGCTCTCCTACGAGCAGTACTTC CAWSPFGTALSYEQYF
TRBJ1-3 - - TRBV21-1 TGTGCCAGCAGCATCGGCCCATCTACCGGAAACACCATATATTTT CASSIGPSTGNTIYF
TRBJ1-1 - - TRBV5-1 TGCGCCAGCAGCGGAACCGGGGCCGAGAACACTGAAGCTTTCTTT CASSGTGAENTEAFF
TRBJ2-6 - - TRBV27 TGTGCCAGCAGTTTATTGGGGGGACCCTCTGGGGCCAACGTCCTGACTTTC CASSLLGGPSGANVLTF
TRBJ2-6 - TRBD1 TRBV5-8 TGTGCCAGCAGCAGACGGACAGGACAAAGCTCTGGGGCCAACGTCCTGACTTTC CASSRRTGQSSGANVLTF
TRBJ1-3 once - TRBV15 TGTGCCACCAGCAGAGAGAGACTTGGAAACACCATATATTTT CATSRERLGNTIYF
TRBJ1-2 - - TRBV28 TGTGCCAGCAGTGGGCGCGGGGTTGGAAACTATGGCTACACCTTC CASSGRGVGNYGYTF
TRBJ2-2 - TRBD1 TRBV29-1 TGCAGCGTCGTCACAGGGGGGATCGGGGAGCTGTTTTTT CSVVTGGIGELFF
TRBJ2-1 - TRBD2 TRBV29-1 TGCAGCGTTGTAGCGGGAGCCAAAGAGCAGTTCTTC CSVVAGAKEQFF
TRBJ2-2 - - TRBV6-1 TGTGCCAGCAGTGAAATACTCGGACCCGGGGAGCTGTTTTTT CASSEILGPGELFF
TRBJ1-1 - TRBD1 TRBV29-1 TGCAGCGGCTCGACAGGGGCTCGAACTGAAGCTTTCTTT CSGSTGARTEAFF
TRBJ2-5 - - TRBV5-4 TGTGCCAGCAGCTTGGCCGGGCAGGTTTTACAAGAGACCCAGTACTTC CASSLAGQVLQETQYF
TRBJ2-1 - TRBD2 TRBV7-3 TGTGCCAGCAGCTTAAGACTAGCGGAGGTCAATGAGCAGTTCTTC CASSLRLAEVNEQFF
TRBJ1-1 - - TRBV7-2 TGTGCCAGCAGCTCTACAGGGTGGAGGACTGAAGCTTTCTTT CASSSTGWRTEAFF
TRBJ1-2 - - TRBV28 TGTGCCAGCAGTTCCGCCGGGACATACGACTATGGCTACACCTTC CASSSAGTYDYGYTF
TRBJ2-7 - - TRBV4-3 TGCGCCAGCAGCCAAGAGTACGGGAGCAACGAGCAGTACTTC CASSQEYGSNEQYF
TRBJ1-1 once - TRBV6-5 TGTGCCAGCAGACCAGATCCACTCACTGAAGCTTTCTTT CASRPDPLTEAFF
TRBJ2-1 - TRBD1 TRBV27 TGTGCCAGCAGTTTAAAGGGACAGGGCATCCAGTTCTTC CASSLKGQGIQFF
TRBJ2-7 - - TRBV29-1 TGCAGCGTTGTGGGGCAGTTCTCCTACGAGCAGTACTTC CSVVGQFSYEQYF
TRBJ2-1 - - TRBV11-2 TGTGCCAGCAGCTTAGGTTTAGCTGGAAAGTGGGGGGATGAGCAGTTCTTC CASSLGLAGKWGDEQFF
TRBJ1-4 - - TRBV15 TGTGCCACCAGCAGAGATCTCTTTGAAAAACTGTTTTTT CATSRDLFEKLFF
TRBJ2-3 - - TRBV5-1 TGCGCCAGCAGCGTGGCAGGGGACTACACAGATACGCAGTATTTT CASSVAGDYTDTQYF
TRBJ2-3 - TRBD2 TRBV9 TGTGCCAGCAGCCCCACTAGCGGAGCCAGCACAGATACGCAGTATTTT CASSPTSGASTDTQYF
TRBJ2-1 - - TRBV6-5 TGTGCCAGCAGTTTAGCTTCCCCCTCCTACAATGAGCAGTTCTTC CASSLASPSYNEQFF
TRBJ2-7 - - TRBV19 TGTGCCAGTAGTCCGGGGACATCCGAGCAGTACTTC CASSPGTSEQYF
TRBJ2-5 once - TRBV5-4 TGTGCCAGCAGCTTGAGGGGTGGGGAGACCCAGTACTTC CASSLRGGETQYF
TRBJ1-1 once - TRBV6-1 TGTGCCAGCAGTGTCGATCCAGGGACTGAAGCTTTCTTT CASSVDPGTEAFF
TRBJ2-2 - TRBD1 TRBV28 TGTGCCAGCAGTATAAACAGGGGGGCCGGGGAGCTGTTTTTT CASSINRGAGELFF